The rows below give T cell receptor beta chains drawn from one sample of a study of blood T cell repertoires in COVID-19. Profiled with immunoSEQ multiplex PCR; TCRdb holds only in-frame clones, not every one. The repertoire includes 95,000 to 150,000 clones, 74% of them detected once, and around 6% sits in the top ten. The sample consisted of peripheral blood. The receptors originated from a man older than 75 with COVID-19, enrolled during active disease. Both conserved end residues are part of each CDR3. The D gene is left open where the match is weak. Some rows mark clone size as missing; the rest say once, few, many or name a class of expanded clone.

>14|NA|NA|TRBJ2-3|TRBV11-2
CASSQVARRGTQYF
TGTGCCAGCAGCCAGGTCGCACGGAGAGGGACGCAGTATTTT
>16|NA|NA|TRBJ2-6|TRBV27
CASRPDSLSGANVLTF
TGTGCCAGCAGACCAGACAGCCTCTCTGGGGCCAACGTCCTGACTTTC
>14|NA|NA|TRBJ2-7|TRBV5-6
CASSLDSPTYEQYF
TGTGCCAGCAGCTTGGATAGTCCGACATACGAGCAGTACTTC
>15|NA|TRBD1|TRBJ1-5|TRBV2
CASRTGGGFRQPQHF
TGTGCCAGCAGAACAGGGGGCGGTTTTCGTCAGCCCCAGCATTTT
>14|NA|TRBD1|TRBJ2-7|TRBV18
CASSPGQGSGEQYF
TGTGCCAGCTCACCGGGACAGGGATCGGGAGAGCAGTACTTC
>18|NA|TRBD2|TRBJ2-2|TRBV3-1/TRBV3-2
CASSRPGLAGKNTGELFF
TGTGCCAGCAGCCGACCGGGACTAGCGGGGAAGAACACCGGGGAGCTGTTTTTT
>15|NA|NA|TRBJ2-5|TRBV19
CASSIDAGGEETQYF
TGTGCCAGTAGTATAGACGCAGGAGGGGAAGAGACCCAGTACTTC
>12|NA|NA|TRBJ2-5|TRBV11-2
CASSRHVETQYF
TGTGCCAGCAGCCGACACGTGGAGACCCAGTACTTC
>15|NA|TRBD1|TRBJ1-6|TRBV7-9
CASSFPRGLRSPLHF
TGTGCCAGCAGCTTCCCCAGGGGGCTCAGATCACCCCTCCACTTT
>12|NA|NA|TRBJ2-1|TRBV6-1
CASSEEGLEQFF
TGTGCCAGCAGTGAAGAGGGACTTGAGCAGTTCTTC
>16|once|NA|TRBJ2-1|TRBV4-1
CASSQAKLALYNEQFF
TGCGCCAGCAGCCAAGCGAAGCTAGCCCTCTACAATGAGCAGTTCTTC
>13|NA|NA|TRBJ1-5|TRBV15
CATSRELNQPQHF
TGTGCCACCAGCAGAGAACTTAATCAGCCCCAGCATTTT
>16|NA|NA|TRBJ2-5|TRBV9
CASSVATGSGEETQYF
TGTGCCAGCAGCGTAGCTACAGGGTCTGGGGAGGAGACCCAGTACTTC
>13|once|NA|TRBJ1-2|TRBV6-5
CASSFSGRGGYTF
TGTGCCAGCAGTTTCTCCGGGCGGGGTGGCTACACCTTC
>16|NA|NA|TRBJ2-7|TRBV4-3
CASSQVEGGGRNEQYF
TGCGCCAGCAGCCAAGTCGAGGGGGGAGGGAGGAACGAGCAGTACTTC
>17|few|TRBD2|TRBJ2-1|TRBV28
CASSFPEREDSYNEQFF
TGTGCCAGCAGTTTTCCTGAGCGGGAGGACTCCTACAATGAGCAGTTCTTC
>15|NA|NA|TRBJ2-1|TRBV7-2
CASSLVAGSYNEQFF
TGTGCCAGCAGCTTAGTTGCGGGCTCCTACAATGAGCAGTTCTTC
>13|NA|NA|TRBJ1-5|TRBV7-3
CASSSYGGQPQHF
TGTGCCAGCAGCTCATACGGGGGACAGCCCCAGCATTTT
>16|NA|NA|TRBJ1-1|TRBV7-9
CASSPPTVSLNTEAFF
TGTGCCAGCAGCCCCCCCACGGTTTCATTGAACACTGAAGCTTTCTTT
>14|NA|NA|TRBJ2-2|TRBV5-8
CASSLRESTGELFF
TGTGCCAGCAGCTTGCGGGAGAGCACCGGGGAGCTGTTTTTT
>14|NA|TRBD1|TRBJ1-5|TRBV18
CASSSGQDLQPQHF
TGTGCCAGCTCATCCGGACAGGATCTTCAGCCCCAGCATTTT
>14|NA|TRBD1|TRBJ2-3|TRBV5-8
CASSPDRGRDTQYF
TGTGCCAGCAGTCCGGACAGGGGGCGCGATACGCAGTATTTT
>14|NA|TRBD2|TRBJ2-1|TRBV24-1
CATSDLTSVREQFF
TGTGCCACCAGTGATCTCACTAGCGTGCGCGAGCAGTTCTTC
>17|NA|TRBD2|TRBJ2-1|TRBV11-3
CASSSGTSGNSYNEQFF
TGTGCCAGCAGCTCGGGGACTAGCGGAAACTCCTACAATGAGCAGTTCTTC
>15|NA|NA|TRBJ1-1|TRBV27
CASSPWTAPATEAFF
TGTGCCAGCAGTCCTTGGACAGCCCCAGCCACTGAAGCTTTCTTT
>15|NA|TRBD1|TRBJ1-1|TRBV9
CASSVVDTGDTEAFF
TGTGCCAGCAGCGTAGTGGACACAGGGGACACTGAAGCTTTCTTT
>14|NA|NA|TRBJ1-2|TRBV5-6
CASSWKGQHYGYTF
TGTGCCAGCAGCTGGAAAGGACAGCACTATGGCTACACCTTC
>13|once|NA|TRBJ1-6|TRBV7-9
CASSSWGVTPLHF
TGTGCCAGCAGCTCTTGGGGGGTTACACCCCTCCACTTT
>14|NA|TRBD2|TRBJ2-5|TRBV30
CAWSRPSGSETQYF
TGTGCCTGGAGTCGTCCTAGCGGGAGTGAGACCCAGTACTTC
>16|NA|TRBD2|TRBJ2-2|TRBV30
CACTRMGGSLGGELFF
TGTGCCTGCACTCGAATGGGCGGGAGTCTAGGCGGGGAGCTGTTTTTT
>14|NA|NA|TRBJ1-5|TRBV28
CASRMPQEGQPQHF
TGTGCCAGCAGGATGCCACAGGAAGGTCAGCCCCAGCATTTT
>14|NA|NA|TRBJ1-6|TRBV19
CASKEGNYNSPLHF
TGTGCCAGTAAAGAGGGTAACTATAATTCACCCCTCCACTTT
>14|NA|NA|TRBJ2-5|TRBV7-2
CASSFQGIGETQYF
TGTGCCAGCAGCTTCCAGGGTATTGGGGAGACCCAGTACTTC
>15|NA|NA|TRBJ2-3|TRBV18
CASSRAPSSTDTQYF
TGTGCCAGCTCACGCGCGCCCTCCAGCACAGATACGCAGTATTTT
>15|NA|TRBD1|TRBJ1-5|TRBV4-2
CASSLYGQVNQPQHF
TGTGCCAGCAGCCTTTATGGACAGGTTAATCAGCCCCAGCATTTT
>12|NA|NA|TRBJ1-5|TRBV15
CATSSYNQPQHF
TGTGCCACCAGCTCTTATAATCAGCCCCAGCATTTT
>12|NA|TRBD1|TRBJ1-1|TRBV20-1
CSASKGASEAFF
TGCAGTGCTAGTAAGGGGGCATCGGAAGCTTTCTTT
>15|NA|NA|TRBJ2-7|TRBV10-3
CAISVQAGGSNEQYF
TGTGCCATCAGTGTCCAGGCAGGAGGCTCCAACGAGCAGTACTTC
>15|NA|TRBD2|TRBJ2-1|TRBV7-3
CASSLWSSGRAGQFF
TGTGCCAGCAGCTTATGGTCTAGCGGGAGGGCCGGGCAGTTCTTC
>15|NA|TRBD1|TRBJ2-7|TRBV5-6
CASSLAGTVSYEQYF
TGTGCCAGCAGCTTGGCAGGGACAGTCTCCTACGAGCAGTACTTC
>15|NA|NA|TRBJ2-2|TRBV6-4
CASSDSPGVTGELFF
TGTGCCAGCAGTGACTCCCCAGGCGTCACCGGGGAGCTGTTTTTT
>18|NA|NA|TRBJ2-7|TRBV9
CASSVGVGRERFSYEQYF
TGTGCCAGCAGCGTAGGAGTCGGACGGGAGCGGTTCTCCTACGAGCAGTACTTC
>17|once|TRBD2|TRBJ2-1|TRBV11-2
CASSLDPTSGRSNEQFF
TGTGCCAGCAGCTTAGATCCTACTAGCGGGAGGAGCAATGAGCAGTTCTTC
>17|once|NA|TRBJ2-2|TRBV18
CASSPAWTGGATGELFF
TGTGCCAGCTCCCCGGCCTGGACTGGAGGTGCGACCGGGGAGCTGTTTTTT
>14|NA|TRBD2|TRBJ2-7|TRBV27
CASRGLAGDAEQYF
TGTGCCAGCAGGGGACTAGCGGGAGACGCCGAGCAGTACTTC
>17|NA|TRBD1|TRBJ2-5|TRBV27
CASSQYRQGVISKTQYF
TGTGCCAGCAGCCAATACCGCCAGGGGGTTATATCAAAGACCCAGTACTTC
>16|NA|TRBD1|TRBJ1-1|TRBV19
CASTDRGQAMNTEAFF
TGTGCCAGCACAGACAGGGGGCAAGCAATGAACACTGAAGCTTTCTTT
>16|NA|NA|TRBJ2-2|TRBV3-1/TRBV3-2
CASSQGFGVNTGELFF
TGTGCCAGCAGCCAAGGATTCGGGGTGAACACCGGGGAGCTGTTTTTT
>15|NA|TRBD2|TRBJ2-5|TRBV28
CASSFWGRDQETQYF
TGTGCCAGCAGTTTTTGGGGGAGGGACCAAGAGACCCAGTACTTC
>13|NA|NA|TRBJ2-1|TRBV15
CATGGDRYNEQFF
TGTGCCACCGGGGGGGACAGGTACAATGAGCAGTTCTTC
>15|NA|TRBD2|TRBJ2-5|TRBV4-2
CASSQDPAGVGPQYF
TGTGCCAGCAGCCAAGACCCAGCGGGAGTTGGGCCCCAGTACTTC
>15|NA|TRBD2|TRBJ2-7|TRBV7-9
CASSTTSGRVYEQYF
TGTGCCAGCAGCACGACTAGCGGGAGAGTTTACGAGCAGTACTTC
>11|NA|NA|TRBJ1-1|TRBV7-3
CASSGGTEAFF
TGTGCCAGCAGCGGAGGCACTGAAGCTTTCTTT
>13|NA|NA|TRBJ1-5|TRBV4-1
CASSQEGGQPQHF
TGCGCCAGCAGCCAAGAAGGAGGTCAGCCCCAGCATTTT
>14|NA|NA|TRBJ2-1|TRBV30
CAWSLTGGVNEQFF
TGTGCCTGGAGTCTAACAGGGGGGGTCAATGAGCAGTTCTTC
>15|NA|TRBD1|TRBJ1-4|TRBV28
CASSLRTGVREKLFF
TGTGCCAGCAGTTTACGTACAGGGGTACGAGAAAAACTGTTTTTT
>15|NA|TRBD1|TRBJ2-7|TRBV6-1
CASSEEWTGLYEQYF
TGTGCCAGCAGTGAAGAGTGGACAGGGCTCTACGAGCAGTACTTC
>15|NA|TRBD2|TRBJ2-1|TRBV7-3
CASSLASGYYNEQFF
TGTGCCAGCAGCTTAGCTAGCGGGTATTACAATGAGCAGTTCTTC
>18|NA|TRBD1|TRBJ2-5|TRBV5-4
CASSLAGDRRRPGETQYF
TGTGCCAGCAGCTTGGCCGGGGACAGAAGGAGGCCGGGGGAGACCCAGTACTTC
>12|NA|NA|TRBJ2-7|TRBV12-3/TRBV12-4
CASSYGRGEQYF
TGTGCCAGCAGTTACGGACGGGGCGAGCAGTACTTC